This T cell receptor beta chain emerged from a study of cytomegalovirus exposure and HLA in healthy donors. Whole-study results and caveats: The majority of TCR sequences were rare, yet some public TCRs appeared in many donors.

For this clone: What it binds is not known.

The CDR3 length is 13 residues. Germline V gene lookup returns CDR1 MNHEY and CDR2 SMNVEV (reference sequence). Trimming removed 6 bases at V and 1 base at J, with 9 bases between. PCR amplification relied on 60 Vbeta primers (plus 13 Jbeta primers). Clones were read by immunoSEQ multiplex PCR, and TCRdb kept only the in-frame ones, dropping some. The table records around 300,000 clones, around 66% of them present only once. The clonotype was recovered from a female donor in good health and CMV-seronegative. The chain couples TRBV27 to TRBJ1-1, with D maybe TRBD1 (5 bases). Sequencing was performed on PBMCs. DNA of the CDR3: TGTGCCAGCAGGGGGCGTAAGAACACTGAAGCTTTCTTT. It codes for CASRGRKNTEAFF.